These 27 T cell receptor beta chains share one sample of origin, sequenced in a study of cytomegalovirus exposure and HLA in healthy donors. Method: immunoSEQ multiplex PCR; TCRdb's copy keeps in-frame clones and lacks some. The table includes some 110,000 clones, 86% detected once. Sample: PBMCs. The receptor source for this set is a young man in good health and CMV-seronegative.

The V gene is TRBV5-1, the J gene TRBJ2-4; 8 bases align to TRBD1. This CDR3 is built from 15 residues. The J segment lost 8 bases and the V segment lost 3 bases, leaving 10 bases of the junction unmatched. Germline CDR1 and CDR2: SGHRS and YFSETQ. The CDR3 protein is CASSYGQGRIDIQYF. In DNA, the CDR3 is TGCGCCAGCAGCTACGGACAGGGAAGGATTGACATTCAGTACTTC.

The chain carries TRBV5-1 and TRBJ2-1; 7 nucleotides agree with TRBD1. The CDR3 covers 14 residues. CDR1 and CDR2 (germline): SGHRS, YFSETQ. Trimming took 3 bases from V and 6 from J; bases not matched to a gene: 6. The CDR3 loop is CASSSSGTVNEQFF. DNA for the CDR3: TGCGCCAGCAGCTCGAGTGGGACAGTCAATGAGCAGTTCTTC.

The chain has TRBV29-1 and TRBJ1-1; D is unclear. Trimming left V 6 bases short and J 1 base short, with 12 bases between. In germline, CDR1 is SQVTM, CDR2 ANQGSEA. CDR3 length equals 13 residues. The CDR3 sequence: CSVLFNANTEAFF. CDR3 coding DNA: TGCAGCGTCCTATTCAATGCGAACACTGAAGCTTTCTTT.

This rearrangement joins TRBV6-5 to TRBJ2-2; 11 bases line up with TRBD1. J was trimmed by 7 bases and V by 6 bases; bases with no gene match: 7. This CDR3 is built from 15 residues. Germline CDR1 reads MNHEY; CDR2 reads SVGAGI. CDR3 residues: CASSLRTGGDGELFF. The CDR3 nucleotides read TGTGCCAGCAGCCTTCGGACAGGGGGCGACGGGGAGCTGTTTTTT.

This chain connects TRBV10-3 to TRBJ2-3; 13 nucleotides match TRBD2. The CDR3 has 14 amino acids. Germline V gene data show CDR1 as ENHRY and CDR2 as SYGVKD. The V and J ends lost 6 bases and 4 bases, in that order; junction bases with no gene match: 1. CDR3 amino acids: CAISGLAGADTQYF. Here the CDR3 DNA reads TGTGCCATCAGCGGACTAGCGGGAGCAGATACGCAGTATTTT.

This clone was counted a few times. This chain connects TRBV27 to TRBJ1-2, with D possibly TRBD1 on 6 matching bases. CDR1 is MNHEY, CDR2 SMNVEV, per germline (reference sequence). V shed 5 bases and J shed 2 bases, with 12 bases lying between them. CDR3 length equals 14 residues. CDR3 coding DNA: TGTGCCAGCAGTGCCGTAACAGGGAACTATGGCTACACCTTC. Translated: CASSAVTGNYGYTF.

This chain joins TRBV15 and TRBJ1-2; 7 positions match TRBD1. V gave up 1 base and J gave up 5 bases; unmatched junction bases: 10. Germline V lookup: CDR1 LNHNV, CDR2 YYDKDF (reference sequence). The CDR3 is 16 amino acids. The CDR3 region has the DNA TGTGCCACCAGCAGAGGTTCGGGACAGCCCATGTATGGCTACACCTTC. Residues: CATSRGSGQPMYGYTF.

The chain combines TRBV10-3 with TRBJ1-1; the D gene is possibly TRBD1 (5 bases). The V and J ends lost 4 bases and 3 bases respectively, with 18 bases between them. The germline gives CDR1 ENHRY, CDR2 SYGVKD. The CDR3 has 16 residues. CDR3 amino acids: CAISAAQGFGDTEAFF. The CDR3 DNA reads TGTGCCATCAGTGCCGCCCAGGGTTTCGGAGACACTGAAGCTTTCTTT.

The CDR3 is CASRPTGGAIYGYTF. The CDR3 DNA reads TGTGCCAGCAGACCCACAGGGGGCGCGATCTATGGCTACACCTTC. This sequence joins TRBV6-5 and TRBJ1-2; 9 bases fit TRBD1. The CDR3 loop spans 15 amino acids. Germline values: CDR1 MNHEY, CDR2 SVGAGI. Trimming took 6 bases from V and 4 from J; bases not matched to a gene: 9.

The genes are TRBV7-2 and TRBJ2-5; D call uncertain. Germline assignment: CDR1 SGHTA and CDR2 FQGNSA. Trimming cost V 4 bases and J 2 bases, with 14 bases left between them. The CDR3 has 15 amino acids. CDR3 region: CASSSSVSPQETQYF. The CDR3 DNA reads TGTGCCAGCAGCTCCTCTGTATCCCCTCAAGAGACCCAGTACTTC.

The CDR3 nucleotides are TGTGCCAGCAGTTTATCCGCAGGGTCCGGGGAGACCCAGTACTTC. Protein: CASSLSAGSGETQYF. The chain recombines TRBV27 with TRBJ2-5, with D perhaps matching TRBD1 (5 bases). Trimming shortened V by 0 bases and J by 5 bases, and 13 bases separated the two germline ends. The CDR3 runs to 15 residues. In germline, CDR1 is MNHEY, CDR2 SMNVEV (reference sequence).

This chain links TRBV7-8 with TRBJ2-5; the D gene is possibly TRBD2 (5 bases). Trimming shortened V by 5 bases and J by 5 bases, and 6 bases separated the two germline ends. The CDR3 length is 11 residues. Germline CDR1 is SGHVS and CDR2 is FQNEAQ. The DNA of the CDR3 is TGTGCCAGCAGCCGAGGGGAGACCCAGTACTTC. Translating gives CASSRGETQYF.

V gene TRBV6-5 combines with J gene TRBJ2-5; TRBD1 might be the D (5 bases). Germline CDR1 reads MNHEY; CDR2 reads SVGAGI. The CDR3 runs to 14 residues. V lost 9 bases and J 0 bases, leaving 14 bases between the germline ends. The CDR3 nucleotides read TGTGCCAGTCAGGGCAGAACGTACCAAGAGACCCAGTACTTC. The encoded protein is CASQGRTYQETQYF.

V and J are TRBV19 and TRBJ2-7, with 13 bases lining up with TRBD2. Germline-derived CDR1 and CDR2 are LNHDA and SQIVND (reference sequence). The CDR3 is made up of 15 amino acids. The V segment lost 1 base and the J segment 4 bases; nucleotides outside the gene matches: 1. The CDR3 loop is CASSIVTSGRYEQYF. In DNA form, the CDR3 reads TGTGCCAGTAGTATAGTGACTAGCGGGAGGTACGAGCAGTACTTC.

The rearrangement joins TRBV7-2 to TRBJ2-7; possible D gene TRBD1, 5 bases. This CDR3 is built from 13 residues. The ends were cut back, 5 bases at V and 3 bases at J, with 11 bases in the middle. CDR1 is SGHTA and CDR2 is FQGNSA in the germline V gene. CDR3 protein: CASSTRQSYEQYF. CDR3 nucleotide sequence: TGTGCCAGCAGCACCCGACAGAGCTACGAGCAGTACTTC.

The V call is TRBV7-9, the J call TRBJ1-5; the D gene is possibly TRBD1 (6 bases). In germline, CDR1 is SEHNR, CDR2 FQNEAQ (reference sequence). The CDR3 has 14 amino acids. V shed 4 bases and J shed 3 bases, with 10 bases lying between them. The CDR3 protein is CASSSSGDNQPQHF. DNA of the CDR3: TGTGCCAGCAGCTCTTCAGGGGACAATCAGCCCCAGCATTTT.

The genes are TRBV5-6 and TRBJ2-3, with TRBD1 matching over 7 bases. Trimming removed 4 bases from V and 5 bases from J; junction bases left unmatched: 1. The CDR3 sequence is 12 residues long. The germline CDR1 and CDR2 sequences are SGHDT and YYEEEE. The CDR3 DNA reads TGTGCCAGCAGCCCAGGGGGAGATACGCAGTATTTT. Translated, it gives CASSPGGDTQYF.

This clone was seen a single time. The genes are TRBV30 and TRBJ1-2; a possible D gene is TRBD1 (5 bases). The V gene lost 3 bases and the J gene lost 3 bases, with 8 bases spanning the gap. CDR1 is GTSNPN, CDR2 SVGIG, per germline (reference sequence). The CDR3 runs to 12 residues. The CDR3 region is CAWRGGDYGYTF. The CDR3 nucleotides read TGTGCCTGGAGGGGGGGGGACTATGGCTACACCTTC.

The chain has TRBV6-1 and TRBJ2-7; TRBD2 matches at 9 bases. Germline CDR1 MNHNS, CDR2 SASEGT. Trimming at V came to 1 base and at J to 2 bases, leaving 3 bases not matched to a gene. The CDR3 is 15 residues long. CDR3 in DNA: TGTGCCAGCAGTGAAGAACTAGCGGGCGCCTACGAGCAGTACTTC. Translated: CASSEELAGAYEQYF.

V gene TRBV5-1 combines with J gene TRBJ1-1; 7 positions agree with TRBD1. The CDR3 is made up of 15 amino acids. Germline V gene data show CDR1 as SGHRS and CDR2 as YFSETQ. V shed 0 bases and J 5 bases; nucleotides not matched to a gene: 7. For the CDR3, the DNA is TGCGCCAGCAGCTTGGCCCGAGACAGGGTTACTGAAGCTTTCTTT. This codes for CASSLARDRVTEAFF. The full variable domain, its missing parts supplied by reference TRBV5-1 and TRBJ1-1, is KAGVTQTPRYLIKTRGQQVTLSCSPISGHRSVSWYQQTPGQGLQFLFEYFSETQRNKGNFPGRFSGRQFSNSRSEMNVSTLELGDSALYLCASSLARDRVTEAFFGQGTRLTVV.

The rearrangement joins TRBV6-6 to TRBJ1-2; D is unclear. The CDR3 contains 13 residues. Germline V gene data show CDR1 as MNHNY and CDR2 as SVGAGI (reference sequence). The V end was cut by 4 bases, the J end by 3 bases, with 9 bases between. CDR3 in DNA: TGTGCCAGCAGTTTGGAGGGTGACTATGGCTACACCTTC. Translation: CASSLEGDYGYTF.

This clone was found once. V usage is TRBV7-9 and J usage is TRBJ1-6; weak D call: TRBD1 (5 bases). This CDR3 region has 16 residues. Trimming stripped 5 bases from V and 6 bases from J, with 17 bases between. Germline assignment: CDR1 SEHNR and CDR2 FQNEAQ (reference sequence). The DNA of the CDR3 is TGTGCCAGCAGCCAGACCGCGGGGGTGGGTAATTCACCCCTCCACTTT. Translating gives CASSQTAGVGNSPLHF.

The rearrangement uses TRBV5-6 and TRBJ2-7; the D gene is possibly TRBD1 (7 bases). Trimming shortened V by 0 bases and J by 4 bases, and 14 bases separated the two germline ends. From germline, CDR1 is SGHDT and CDR2 YYEEEE. CDR3 length equals 15 residues. CDR3 protein: CASSLGGGTEYEQYF. The DNA for the CDR3 is TGTGCCAGCAGCTTGGGGGGCGGGACAGAGTACGAGCAGTACTTC.

This chain uses TRBV6-1 with TRBJ1-5; possible D gene TRBD1, 6 bases. In germline, CDR1 is MNHNS, CDR2 SASEGT. V gave up 1 base and J gave up 3 bases, with 16 bases separating them. This CDR3 is built from 17 residues. This CDR3 reads CASSEGSGARANQPQHF. The DNA of the CDR3 is TGTGCCAGCAGTGAAGGTTCAGGGGCACGGGCCAATCAGCCCCAGCATTTT.

CDR3 in amino acids: CASSWTSGGSNEQFF. The CDR3 DNA follows: TGCGCCAGCAGCTGGACTAGCGGGGGGTCCAATGAGCAGTTCTTC. The rearrangement joins TRBV5-1 to TRBJ2-1; 14 bases line up with TRBD2. V lost 3 bases and J lost 6; bases outside the gene matches: 2. This CDR3 comprises 15 residues. CDR1 SGHRS and CDR2 YFSETQ come from the germline V gene.

This clone was counted once. The chain is built from TRBV6-4 and TRBJ2-1; D not certain. Germline CDR1 and CDR2: MRHNA and SNTAGT. Deletions cut 5 bases from V and 6 bases from J, with 11 bases between. There are 13 residues in the CDR3. The CDR3 DNA follows: TGTGCCAGCAGTCCCGGGTACCGCAATGAGCAGTTCTTC. As protein: CASSPGYRNEQFF.

The V and J genes are TRBV10-3 and TRBJ2-3; 8 positions match TRBD2. Looked up from germline, CDR1 is ENHRY and CDR2 is SYGVKD. J gave up 0 bases and V 10 bases, and 12 bases lay outside the gene matches. This CDR3 is built from 16 residues. DNA for the CDR3: TGTGCCACCCGAAATATAGCGGGGACGAGCACAGATACGCAGTATTTT. As protein: CATRNIAGTSTDTQYF.